The next 10 T cell receptor beta chains were all read from a single sample in a study of blood T cells in healthy people across ages. Next came a second PCR, run for about 6 to 11 cycles, which used a sample-barcoded 5' primer along with a J-beta primer mix. TCRdb reprocessed the 5' RACE reads via MiXCR and lists one record per CDR3 protein. The sample includes roughly 680,000 distinct CDR3 sequences, roughly 21% of them seen just once. Sample: blood. The receptor set was obtained from a man in his 70s in good health.

The rearrangement joins TRBV3-1 to TRBJ1-5; TRBD1 agrees at 8 bases. With 1 base clipped from V and 6 bases from J, the junction kept 5 bases outside the gene matches. This CDR3 has 15 residues. Per the germline V gene, CDR1 is LGHDT and CDR2 is YNNKEL (reference sequence). The CDR3: CASSQGNRGIQPQHF. In DNA form, the CDR3 reads TGTGCCAGCAGCCAAGGGAACAGGGGGATTCAGCCCCAGCATTTT.

This clonotype was observed once. The rearrangement joins TRBV5-1 to TRBJ2-7, with a tentative D call TRBD1 (6 bases). Looked up from germline, CDR1 is SGHRS and CDR2 is YFSETQ. The CDR3 contains 14 residues. Trimming removed 2 bases from V and 6 bases from J, with 15 bases in between. The CDR3 DNA is TGCGCCAGCAGCTTTAGCCAGGGGCTAGGCGAGCAGTACTTC. Its translation: CASSFSQGLGEQYF.

Remarks on this clonotype: One end of the junction fails to match germline, which may point to a read error. The chain links TRBV20-1 to TRBJ1-4; D not resolved. The CDR3 has 13 amino acids. In germline, CDR1 is DFQATT, CDR2 SNEGSKA (reference sequence). In DNA, the CDR3 is TGCAGTGCTAGTCGCATTGCCAATGGAAAACTGTTTTTT. Its protein product is CSASRIANGKLFF.

The chain uses TRBV4-3 and TRBJ2-1; 7 nucleotides match TRBD2. Germline-derived CDR1 and CDR2 are LGHNA and YSLEER. The CDR3 covers 16 residues. Trimming took 1 base from V and 1 from J; bases not matched to a gene: 4. CDR3 nucleotides: TGCGCCAGCAGCCAAGCGGGAGCGGGGTCCTACAATGAGCAGTTCTTC. Protein product: CASSQAGAGSYNEQFF.

The sample holds many counts of this clonotype. This chain connects TRBV12-3 or TRBV12-4 to TRBJ2-5, with D possibly being TRBD1 (6 bases). The CDR3 contains 17 residues. Trimming left V 4 bases short and J 5 bases short, with 23 bases between. The CDR3 spells CASSSARTDQRIETQYF. In nucleotides, the CDR3 is TGTGCCAGCAGTTCCGCTAGGACAGACCAGCGGATTGAGACCCAGTACTTC.

In its sample, this clonotype was seen many times. The chain uses TRBV12-3 or TRBV12-4 and TRBJ2-5, with unresolved D. The CDR3 totals 13 residues. The V and J ends lost 3 bases and 4 bases respectively, with 9 bases between them. The CDR3 is CASSLGLGETQYF. The CDR3 region has the DNA TGTGCCAGCAGTTTGGGCCTTGGAGAGACCCAGTACTTC.

This clonotype was seen only a few times. This chain links TRBV12-3 or TRBV12-4 with TRBJ1-1; D may be TRBD1 (5 bases). V was pared by 7 bases and J by 6 bases, with 9 bases between. CDR3 length: 11 residues. Here the CDR3 DNA reads TGTGCCAGCACTCAGGGCCCTGAAGCTTTCTTT. This gives the protein CASTQGPEAFF.

This clonotype was counted only a few times. The V call is TRBV20-1, the J call TRBJ2-4, with D unresolved. This CDR3 has 13 residues. V was shortened by 7 bases and J by 0 bases, with 10 bases between the two germline ends. In germline, CDR1 is DFQATT, CDR2 SNEGSKA (reference sequence). The CDR3 sequence is CSVEDGAKNIQYF. CDR3 nucleotide sequence: TGCAGTGTCGAGGACGGAGCCAAAAACATTCAGTACTTC.

With regard to this clonotype: A junction end diverges from the germline sequence, so it may reflect a read error. V gene TRBV5-1 combines with J gene TRBJ2-2, with D maybe TRBD1 (7 bases). The CDR3 runs 15 residues. Germline CDR1 is SGHRS and CDR2 is YFSETQ. CDR3 sequence (DNA): TGCGCCAGCAGCTTGGATCAGGGGGGTTCCGGGGAGCAGTTTTTT. This codes for CASSLDQGGSGEQFF.

J is TRBJ2-7 and V is TRBV12-3 or TRBV12-4; a possible D gene is TRBD1 (6 bases). Trimming removed 4 bases at V and 7 bases at J, with 20 bases between. This CDR3 has 15 amino acids. The CDR3 region is CASSSPIKNRVEQYF. CDR3 in DNA: TGTGCCAGCAGTTCCCCAATTAAGAACAGGGTTGAGCAGTACTTC.